The 20 T cell receptor beta chains given below trace back to one sample, sequenced in a study of blood T cells in healthy people across ages. Using a J-beta primer mix together with a sample-barcoded 5' primer, a second PCR was run for roughly 6 to 12 cycles. Via MiXCR, TCRdb re-called the 5' RACE reads, giving one row per CDR3 protein. This table has about 1 million distinct CDR3 sequences, under 55% appearing once. The material sequenced was blood. These receptors were taken from a woman aged 60-70 years in good health.

The rearrangement uses TRBV18 and TRBJ1-4; D is uncertain. CDR1 KGHSH and CDR2 LQKENI come from the germline V gene. V lost 2 bases, J lost 7 bases, and 17 bases lay in between. CDR3 length: 16 residues. CDR3 sequence: CASSPDQVGTVEKLFF. The CDR3 DNA reads TGTGCCAGCTCACCAGATCAGGTGGGCACGGTTGAAAAACTGTTTTTT.

This clonotype came up a few times. The rearrangement links TRBV28 to TRBJ2-7; D is possibly TRBD1 (6 bases). CDR1 and CDR2 (germline): MDHEN, SYDVKM. V lost 6 bases and J lost 0, with 18 bases in between. The CDR3 spans 16 residues. Written as DNA, the CDR3 is TGTGCCAGCAGGTCTGCGTGGGGGCGAAACTCCTACGAGCAGTACTTC. Its translation: CASRSAWGRNSYEQYF.

V gene TRBV6-1 combines with J gene TRBJ2-1, with 9 bases aligning to TRBD2. Trimming cost V 5 bases and J 3 bases; bases outside gene matches: 8. Germline V gene lookup returns CDR1 MNHNS and CDR2 SASEGT. This CDR3 has 16 amino acids. The CDR3: CASSPDGLAFYNEQFF. CDR3 DNA sequence: TGTGCCAGCAGTCCAGACGGACTAGCGTTCTACAATGAGCAGTTCTTC.

The table lists this clonotype with a few counts. The chain employs TRBV15 and TRBJ2-1, with D hard to call. V lost 0 bases and J lost 4, with 7 bases in between. Germline loops: CDR1 LNHNV, CDR2 YYDKDF (reference sequence). This CDR3 comprises 14 residues. The CDR3 sequence: CATSRDLGYNEQFF. Here the CDR3 DNA reads TGTGCCACCAGCAGAGATCTGGGATACAATGAGCAGTTCTTC.

This clonotype was picked up a small number of times. The rearrangement uses TRBV20-1 and TRBJ1-5; D ambiguous. The CDR3 runs 13 residues. The germline gives CDR1 DFQATT, CDR2 SNEGSKA (reference sequence). The ends were cut back, 6 bases at V and 2 bases at J, with 11 bases in the middle. DNA of the CDR3: TGCAGTGCCGAGAAGGGCGGCAATCAGCCCCAGCATTTT. The encoded protein is CSAEKGGNQPQHF.

This clonotype was seen at least ten times. V usage is TRBV29-1 and J usage is TRBJ2-7, with D perhaps TRBD1 (6 bases). Germline V gene lookup returns CDR1 SQVTM and CDR2 ANQGSEA. V dropped 2 bases and J dropped 3 bases, with 11 bases sitting between them. CDR3 length: 13 residues. The CDR3 protein is CSVEQGIHYEQYF. The CDR3 nucleotides read TGCAGCGTTGAACAGGGGATACACTACGAGCAGTACTTC.

This clonotype has a count of ten or more. The chain combines TRBV20-1 with TRBJ2-3; TRBD2 aligns across 9 bases. Germline CDR1 reads DFQATT; CDR2 reads SNEGSKA (reference sequence). CDR3 size: 14 residues. Trimming cost V 6 bases and J 6 bases; bases outside gene matches: 10. CDR3 sequence (DNA): TGCAGTGCCACAGCGGGAGGCCCTCAGGATACGCAGTATTTT. Translating it yields CSATAGGPQDTQYF.

The rearrangement joins TRBV27 to TRBJ1-2; D gene unclear. V dropped 6 bases and J dropped 8 bases, with 13 bases sitting between them. This CDR3 is built from 12 residues. Germline CDR1 and CDR2: MNHEY and SMNVEV (reference sequence). CDR3 DNA sequence: TGTGCCAGCAGCCCGGGTGTTGGGGGCTACACCTTC. It translates to CASSPGVGGYTF.

This chain connects TRBV5-1 to TRBJ2-3; D unclear. CDR1 and CDR2 (germline): SGHRS, YFSETQ. This CDR3 has 13 residues. V lost 2 bases and J lost 8, with 12 bases in between. The CDR3 nucleotides are TGCGCCAGCAGCTTCGGCCACGAGAGTACGCAGTATTTT. Its protein is CASSFGHESTQYF.

The chain joins TRBV5-1 to TRBJ2-5, with 13 bases lining up with TRBD2. Germline CDR1 SGHRS, CDR2 YFSETQ. This CDR3 has 18 amino acids. The V and J ends lost 4 bases and 2 bases, in that order; junction bases with no gene match: 11. The CDR3, as DNA: TGCGCCAGCAGCACGGGACTAGCGGGAAACGCCAAGCAAGAGACCCAGTACTTC. Encoded protein: CASSTGLAGNAKQETQYF.

There are a few counts of this clonotype. In nucleotides, the CDR3 is TGTGCCACCAGGGCTAGCGGGAGAGCCGCAACCTACAATGAGCAGTTCTTC. This translates into CATRASGRAATYNEQFF. The chain employs TRBV15 and TRBJ2-1; 10 bases agree with TRBD2. V trimming: 6 bases; J trimming: 2 bases; junction bases outside the gene matches: 10. Germline V gene lookup returns CDR1 LNHNV and CDR2 YYDKDF (reference sequence). This CDR3 contains 17 residues.

V gene TRBV20-1 combines with J gene TRBJ2-5; TRBD2 aligns across 7 bases. J lost 2 bases, V lost 5 bases, and 5 bases had no gene match. This CDR3 comprises 13 residues. Germline V gene lookup returns CDR1 DFQATT and CDR2 SNEGSKA (reference sequence). The CDR3 region is CSAYLAAQETQYF. The CDR3 coding sequence is TGCAGTGCTTACCTAGCGGCACAAGAGACCCAGTACTTC.

Of note for this clonotype: Germline and junction disagree at one end, which may indicate a read error. V gene TRBV10-3 combines with J gene TRBJ1-2, with 7 bases matching TRBD1. The CDR3 runs 16 residues. Per germline, CDR1 ENHRY and CDR2 SYGVKD. CDR3 sequence reads: CATSESGTAKDYGYTF. CDR3 DNA: TGTGCCACCAGTGAGTCGGGGACAGCTAAAGACTATGGCTACACCTTC.

This clonotype was found a few times. This rearrangement joins TRBV18 to TRBJ2-3; D call uncertain. The V and J ends lost 4 bases and 7 bases respectively, with 9 bases between them. Per germline, CDR1 KGHSH and CDR2 LQKENI. The CDR3 loop spans 12 amino acids. CDR3 amino acids: CASSLRENTQYF. CDR3 DNA sequence: TGTGCCAGCTCACTCCGAGAAAATACGCAGTATTTT.

The sample holds many counts of this clonotype. CDR3 residues: CASRRGGETQYF. The CDR3 coding sequence is TGTGCCAGCAGAAGAGGGGGGGAGACCCAGTACTTC. The chain couples TRBV12-3 or TRBV12-4 to TRBJ2-5, with D perhaps given as TRBD1 or TRBD2 (6 bases each). The CDR3 runs 12 residues. Trimming pared 6 bases from V and 5 bases from J, leaving 10 bases between.

This sequence joins TRBV7-9 and TRBJ2-7; 8 bases match TRBD2. Germline trimming cut 1 base from V and 7 bases from J; bases unmatched to any gene: 9. This CDR3 has 15 residues. The germline V gene has CDR1 SEHNR and CDR2 FQNEAQ (reference sequence). For the CDR3, the DNA is TGTGCCAGCAGCTTAGAGCCGCGGGAGGAGGGGGAGCAGTACTTC. Its protein is CASSLEPREEGEQYF.

This clonotype was picked up a small number of times. The chain has TRBV10-2 and TRBJ1-2, with D maybe TRBD1 (6 bases). This CDR3 spans 14 amino acids. The germline V gene has CDR1 WSHSY and CDR2 SAAADI. The germline V and J ends were trimmed by 5 bases and 6 bases, with 16 bases remaining between them. The CDR3 sequence: CASSLKGGSDGYTF. Written as DNA, the CDR3 is TGCGCCAGCAGTTTGAAGGGGGGTTCCGATGGCTACACCTTC.

This clonotype was seen a few times. The J gene is TRBJ2-1, the V gene TRBV20-1, with 9 bases fitting TRBD2. Looked up from germline, CDR1 is DFQATT and CDR2 is SNEGSKA (reference sequence). V lost 0 bases and J lost 8; bases outside the gene matches: 11. The CDR3 runs 16 residues. As DNA, the CDR3 is TGCAGTGCTAGAGATGCAGTGGTAGCGGGAGTCGATGAGCAGTTCTTC. This translates into CSARDAVVAGVDEQFF.

The chain carries TRBV9 and TRBJ2-3; D ambiguous. This CDR3 is 12 amino acids long. V lost 1 base, J lost 4 bases, and 4 bases lay in between. Germline CDR1 and CDR2: SGDLS and YYNGEE. CDR3 nucleotides: TGTGCCAGCAGCGTATCGCCAGATACGCAGTATTTT. It yields the protein CASSVSPDTQYF.

The rearrangement links TRBV27 to TRBJ2-1, with 9 positions matching TRBD1. Per germline, CDR1 MNHEY and CDR2 SMNVEV (reference sequence). The CDR3 is made up of 15 amino acids. The junction had 5 bases not matched to a gene; V was cut back by 2 bases and J by 6 bases. CDR3 in DNA: TGTGCCAGCAGTTTAGTAGGACAGGGGATCAATGAGCAGTTCTTC. Encoded protein: CASSLVGQGINEQFF.